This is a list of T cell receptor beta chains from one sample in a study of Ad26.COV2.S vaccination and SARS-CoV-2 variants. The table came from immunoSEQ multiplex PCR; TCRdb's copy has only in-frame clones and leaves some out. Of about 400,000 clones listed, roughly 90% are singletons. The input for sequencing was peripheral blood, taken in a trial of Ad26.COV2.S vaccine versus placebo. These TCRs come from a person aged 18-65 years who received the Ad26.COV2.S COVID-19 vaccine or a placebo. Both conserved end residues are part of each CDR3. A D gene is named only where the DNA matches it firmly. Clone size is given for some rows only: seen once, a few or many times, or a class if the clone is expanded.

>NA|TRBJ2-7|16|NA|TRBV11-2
CASSRYTGPPPYEQYF
TGTGCCAGCAGCCGTTATACCGGACCCCCTCCATACGAGCAGTACTTC
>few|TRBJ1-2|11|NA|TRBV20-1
CSAVGPRGYTF
TGCAGTGCTGTCGGGCCGCGGGGCTACACCTTC
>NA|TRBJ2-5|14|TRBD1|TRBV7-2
CANAKTGGLKTQYF
TGTGCCAACGCCAAGACAGGGGGCTTGAAGACCCAGTACTTC
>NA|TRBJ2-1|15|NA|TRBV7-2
CASSSSTGFYNEQFF
TGTGCCAGCAGCTCCTCCACAGGGTTCTACAATGAGCAGTTCTTC
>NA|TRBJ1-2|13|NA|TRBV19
CASVSAFNYGYTF
TGTGCCAGTGTCAGTGCTTTTAACTATGGCTACACCTTC
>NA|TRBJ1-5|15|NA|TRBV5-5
CASSLRAGGNQPQHF
TGTGCCAGCAGCTTGAGGGCAGGGGGCAATCAGCCCCAGCATTTT
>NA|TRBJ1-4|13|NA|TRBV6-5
CASSYSSGEKLFF
TGTGCCAGCAGTTACTCCTCGGGGGAAAAACTGTTTTTT
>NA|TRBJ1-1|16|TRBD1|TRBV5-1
CASSFLARGRNTEAFF
TGCGCCAGCAGCTTTTTGGCCAGGGGGCGGAACACTGAAGCTTTCTTT
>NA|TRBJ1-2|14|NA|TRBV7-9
CASSSRDGSDGYTF
TGTGCCAGCAGCAGCCGGGACGGGAGTGATGGCTACACCTTC
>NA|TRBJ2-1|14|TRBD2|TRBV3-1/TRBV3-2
CASSFAGGANEQFF
TGTGCCAGCAGCTTCGCGGGGGGAGCTAATGAGCAGTTCTTC
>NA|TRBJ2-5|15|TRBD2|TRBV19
CASSKASGGQETQYF
TGTGCCAGTAGTAAGGCTAGCGGGGGCCAAGAGACCCAGTACTTC
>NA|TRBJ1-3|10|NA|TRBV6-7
CARPLDSEYF
TGTGCCAGACCCTTGGACAGCGAATATTTT
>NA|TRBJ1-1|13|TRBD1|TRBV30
CAWSPGQGTEAFF
TGTGCCTGGAGTCCGGGACAGGGGACTGAAGCTTTCTTT
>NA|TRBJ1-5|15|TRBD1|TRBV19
CASIRQGASNQPQHF
TGTGCCAGTATTCGACAGGGGGCGAGCAATCAGCCCCAGCATTTT
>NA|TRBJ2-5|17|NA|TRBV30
CAWSVKFRGSRQETQYF
TGTGCCTGGAGTGTTAAATTCAGAGGGTCCCGTCAAGAGACCCAGTACTTC
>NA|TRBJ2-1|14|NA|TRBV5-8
CASSSGTGHNEQFF
TGTGCCAGCAGCTCCGGGACTGGGCACAATGAGCAGTTCTTC
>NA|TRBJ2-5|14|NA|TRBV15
CATSGGAPGETQYF
TGTGCCACCAGCGGGGGGGCCCCGGGGGAGACCCAGTACTTC
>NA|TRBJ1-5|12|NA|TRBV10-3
CAISEGNQPQHF
TGTGCCATCAGTGAGGGGAATCAGCCCCAGCATTTT
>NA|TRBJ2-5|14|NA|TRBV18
CASSPSSGEETQYF
TGTGCCAGCTCACCCTCTTCAGGGGAAGAGACCCAGTACTTC
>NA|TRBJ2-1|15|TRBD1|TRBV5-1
CASSAPRQGRDEQFF
TGCGCCAGCAGCGCCCCAAGACAGGGTCGTGATGAGCAGTTCTTC
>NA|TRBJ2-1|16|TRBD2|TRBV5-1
CASSSSLAGGHNEQFF
TGCGCCAGCAGCTCGTCTCTAGCGGGGGGTCACAATGAGCAGTTCTTC
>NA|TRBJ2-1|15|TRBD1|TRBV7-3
CASSPTGGSYNEQFF
TGTGCCAGCAGCCCGACAGGGGGCTCCTACAATGAGCAGTTCTTC
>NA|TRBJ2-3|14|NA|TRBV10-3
CAISAAASTDTQYF
TGTGCCATCAGTGCGGCTGCTAGCACAGATACGCAGTATTTT
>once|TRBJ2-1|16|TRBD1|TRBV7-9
CASSEVTGGPNNEQFF
TGTGCCAGCAGCGAAGTGACAGGGGGCCCTAACAATGAGCAGTTCTTC
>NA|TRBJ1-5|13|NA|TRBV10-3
CAIGTGSNQPQHF
TGTGCCATCGGAACAGGGAGCAATCAGCCCCAGCATTTT
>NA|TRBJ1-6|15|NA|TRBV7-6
CASSSKTGPWSPLHF
TGTGCCAGCAGCAGTAAAACAGGGCCTTGGTCACCCCTCCACTTT
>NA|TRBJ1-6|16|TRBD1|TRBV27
CASSVRGFTYNSPLHF
TGTGCCAGCAGTGTCAGGGGGTTTACCTATAATTCACCCCTCCACTTT
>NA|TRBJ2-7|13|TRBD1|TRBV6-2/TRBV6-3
CASSFGTVYEQYF
TGTGCCAGCAGTTTTGGGACAGTCTACGAGCAGTACTTC
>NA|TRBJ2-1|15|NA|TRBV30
CAWSTVAGPYNEQFF
TGTGCCTGGAGTACCGTAGCCGGGCCCTACAATGAGCAGTTCTTC
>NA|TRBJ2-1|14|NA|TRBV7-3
CASSLVGRVDEQFF
TGTGCCAGCAGCTTAGTCGGTAGGGTCGATGAGCAGTTCTTC
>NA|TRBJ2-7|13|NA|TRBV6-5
CASSYSQRTEQYF
TGTGCCAGCAGTTACTCACAGCGTACCGAGCAGTACTTC
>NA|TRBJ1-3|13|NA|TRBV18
CASSPGFGNTIYF
TGTGCCAGCTCACCCGGGTTCGGAAACACCATATATTTT
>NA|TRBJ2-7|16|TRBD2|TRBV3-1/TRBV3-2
CASSQKLAGARTEQYF
TGTGCCAGCAGCCAAAAACTAGCGGGGGCGCGAACCGAGCAGTACTTC
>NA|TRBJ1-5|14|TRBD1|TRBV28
CASRGGTGSQPQHF
TGTGCCAGCAGGGGAGGGACAGGGAGTCAGCCCCAGCATTTT
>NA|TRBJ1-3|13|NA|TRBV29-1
CSVEGQAGNTIYF
TGCAGCGTTGAAGGACAAGCTGGAAACACCATATATTTT
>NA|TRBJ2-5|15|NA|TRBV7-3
CASSPLGGRQETQYF
TGTGCCAGCAGCCCACTAGGGGGGCGGCAAGAGACCCAGTACTTC
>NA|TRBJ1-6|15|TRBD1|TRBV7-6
CASSQDRGAYSPLHF
TGTGCCAGCAGCCAGGACAGGGGGGCATATTCACCCCTCCACTTT
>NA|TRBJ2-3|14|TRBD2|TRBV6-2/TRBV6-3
CASSSGGATDTQYF
TGTGCCAGCAGTAGCGGGGGGGCCACAGATACGCAGTATTTT
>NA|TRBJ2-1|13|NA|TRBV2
CASSSASYNEQFF
TGTGCCAGCAGTTCCGCCTCCTACAATGAGCAGTTCTTC
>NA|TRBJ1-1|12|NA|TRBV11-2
CASTPGRTEAFF
TGTGCCAGCACCCCGGGACGGACTGAAGCTTTCTTT
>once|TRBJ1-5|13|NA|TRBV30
CAWSLAENQPQHF
TGTGCCTGGAGCTTAGCAGAAAATCAGCCCCAGCATTTT
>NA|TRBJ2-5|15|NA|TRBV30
CAWSVPTGYQETQYF
TGTGCCTGGAGTGTACCAACGGGGTACCAAGAGACCCAGTACTTC
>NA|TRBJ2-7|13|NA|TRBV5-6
CASSLVLADEQYF
TGTGCCAGCAGCTTGGTACTGGCGGACGAGCAGTACTTC
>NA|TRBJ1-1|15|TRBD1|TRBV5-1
CASSLDWTGVTEAFF
TGCGCCAGCAGCTTGGATTGGACAGGGGTCACTGAAGCTTTCTTT
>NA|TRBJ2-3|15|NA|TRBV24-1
CATSDFTSYLDTQYF
TGTGCCACCAGTGATTTCACGTCCTACTTGGATACGCAGTATTTT
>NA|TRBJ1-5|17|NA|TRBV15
CATSRDGFGGINQPQHF
TGTGCCACCAGCAGAGATGGTTTTGGGGGAATCAATCAGCCCCAGCATTTT
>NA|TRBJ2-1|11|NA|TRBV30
CAWRATDEQFF
TGTGCCTGGAGAGCGACGGACGAGCAGTTCTTC
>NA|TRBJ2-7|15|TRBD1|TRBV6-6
CASSYPGQGLNEQYF
TGTGCCAGCAGTTACCCGGGACAGGGACTTAACGAGCAGTACTTC
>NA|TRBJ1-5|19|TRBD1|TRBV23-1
CASSQSRVQGASGNQPQHF
TGCGCCAGCAGTCAATCAAGGGTCCAGGGGGCGAGTGGCAATCAGCCCCAGCATTTT
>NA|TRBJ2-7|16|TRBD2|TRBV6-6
CASSYSTSGSSGEQYF
TGTGCCAGCAGTTACTCGACTAGCGGCTCTTCGGGAGAGCAGTACTTC
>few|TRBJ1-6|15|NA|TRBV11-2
CASSLEGNYNSPLHF
TGTGCCAGCAGCTTAGAAGGAAACTATAATTCACCCCTCCACTTT
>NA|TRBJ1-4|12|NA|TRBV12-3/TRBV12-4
CASRDINEKLFF
TGTGCCAGCAGGGACATCAATGAAAAACTGTTTTTT
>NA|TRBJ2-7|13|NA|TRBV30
CAWSVLKHYEQYF
TGTGCCTGGAGTGTACTAAAGCACTACGAGCAGTACTTC
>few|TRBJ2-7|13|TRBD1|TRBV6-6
CASTDRGHNEQYF
TGTGCCAGCACGGATAGGGGGCACAACGAGCAGTACTTC
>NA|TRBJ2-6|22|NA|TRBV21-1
CASSKARDSQRGGASGANVLTF
TGTGCCAGCAGCAAAGCGCGGGACTCCCAGAGGGGGGGAGCCTCTGGGGCCAACGTCCTGACTTTC
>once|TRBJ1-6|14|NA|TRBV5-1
CASSFLQPNSPLHF
TGCGCCAGCAGCTTTCTCCAGCCGAATTCACCCCTCCACTTT
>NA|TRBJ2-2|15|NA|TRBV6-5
CASRDWNSNTGELFF
TGTGCCAGTAGAGACTGGAACTCGAACACCGGGGAGCTGTTTTTT
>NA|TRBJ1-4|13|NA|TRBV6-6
CASSYRGNEKLFF
TGTGCCAGCAGTTACCGGGGTAATGAAAAACTGTTTTTT
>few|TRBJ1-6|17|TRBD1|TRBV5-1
CASSLGGQGAFNSPLHF
TGCGCCAGCAGCTTGGGGGGACAGGGGGCGTTTAATTCACCCCTCCACTTT